Reported below is one TCR beta chain. The protocol was immunoSEQ multiplex PCR, while the TCRdb copy is restricted to in-frame clones and leaves out a portion. The sample contains tens of thousands of clones, roughly 98% of which appear only once. The entry originates in a study of technical replicates of blood from a few donors. Unmatched junction bases numbered 12, after V lost 1 base and J lost 2 bases. Germline CDR1 SGHKS, CDR2 YYEKEE (reference sequence). This CDR3 has 17 amino acids. This chain connects TRBV5-5 to TRBJ2-7; the match to TRBD1 covers 7 bases. This TCR derives from a human donor in good health. The specimen was T cells isolated from PBMCs. CDR3 in DNA: TGTGCCAGCAGCTTGTACCGCCACCGGGACAGCACCTACGAGCAGTACTTC. Residues: CASSLYRHRDSTYEQYF.